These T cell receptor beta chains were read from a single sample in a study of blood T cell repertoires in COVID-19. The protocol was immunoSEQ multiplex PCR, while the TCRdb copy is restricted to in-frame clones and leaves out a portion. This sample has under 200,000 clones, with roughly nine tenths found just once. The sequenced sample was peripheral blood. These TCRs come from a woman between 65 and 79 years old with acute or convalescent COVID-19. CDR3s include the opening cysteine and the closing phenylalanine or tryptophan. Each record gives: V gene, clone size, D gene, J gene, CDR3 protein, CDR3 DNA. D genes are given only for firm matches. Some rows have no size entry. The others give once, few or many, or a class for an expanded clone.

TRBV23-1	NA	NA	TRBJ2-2	CASSQSSRGLFF	TGCGCCAGCAGTCAATCGTCCAGGGGGCTGTTTTTT
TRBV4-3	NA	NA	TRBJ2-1	CASSQTSRSSYNEQFF	TGCGCCAGCAGCCAAACCTCTAGAAGCTCCTACAATGAGCAGTTCTTC
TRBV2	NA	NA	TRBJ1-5	CASSDPGHLNQPQHF	TGTGCCAGCAGTGACCCGGGACACCTCAATCAGCCCCAGCATTTT
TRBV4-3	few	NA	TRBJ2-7	CASSQEIQGSSEQYF	TGCGCCAGCAGCCAAGAGATCCAGGGTTCTTCCGAGCAGTACTTC
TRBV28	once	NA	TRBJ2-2	CASSPIGGPGELFF	TGTGCCAGCAGTCCGATTGGCGGGCCCGGGGAGCTGTTTTTT
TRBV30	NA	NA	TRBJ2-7	CAWSEQGFGEQYF	TGTGCCTGGTCCGAACAGGGATTCGGCGAGCAGTACTTC
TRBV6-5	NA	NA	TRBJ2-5	CASSYSTIEMSQYF	TGTGCCAGCAGTTACTCGACTATAGAGATGTCCCAGTACTTC
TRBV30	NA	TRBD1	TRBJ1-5	CAWSGQGKQPQHF	TGTGCCTGGAGTGGACAGGGGAAGCAGCCCCAGCATTTT
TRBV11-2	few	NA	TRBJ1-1	CASSAQGSGRTEAFF	TGTGCCAGCAGCGCCCAGGGTTCAGGAAGGACTGAAGCTTTCTTT
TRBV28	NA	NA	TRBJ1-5	CASSFLASGVRTDQPQHF	TGTGCCAGCAGCTTTCTAGCCTCCGGGGTGAGGACTGATCAGCCCCAGCATTTT
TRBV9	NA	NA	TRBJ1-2	CASSVIGYGYTF	TGTGCCAGCAGCGTTATCGGCTATGGCTACACCTTC
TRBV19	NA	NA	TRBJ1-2	CASRETGNYGYTF	TGTGCCAGTAGGGAAACAGGGAACTATGGCTACACCTTC
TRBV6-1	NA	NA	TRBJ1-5	CASSESGYNQPQHF	TGTGCCAGCAGTGAGTCGGGGTACAATCAGCCCCAGCATTTT
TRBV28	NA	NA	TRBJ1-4	CASSFLRGSNEKLFF	TGTGCCAGCAGTTTCCTTAGGGGGAGTAATGAAAAACTGTTTTTT
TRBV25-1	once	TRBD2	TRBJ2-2	CASSEFSGGTGELFF	TGTGCCAGCAGTGAATTTAGCGGGGGCACCGGGGAGCTGTTTTTT
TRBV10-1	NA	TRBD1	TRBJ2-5	CASSGQGEETQYF	TGCGCCAGCAGCGGACAGGGGGAAGAGACCCAGTACTTC
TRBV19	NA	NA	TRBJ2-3	CASRVTGSTDTQYF	TGTGCCAGTAGGGTGACAGGATCCACAGATACGCAGTATTTT
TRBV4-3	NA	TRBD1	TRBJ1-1	CASSQEEGTGWDTEAFF	TGCGCCAGCAGCCAAGAAGAGGGGACAGGGTGGGACACTGAAGCTTTCTTT
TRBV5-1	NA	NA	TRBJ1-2	CASSPEPNYGYTF	TGCGCCAGCAGCCCGGAGCCTAACTATGGCTACACCTTC
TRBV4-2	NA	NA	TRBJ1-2	CASSQDRGGNYGYTF	TGTGCCAGCAGCCAAGATCGGGGAGGGAACTATGGCTACACCTTC
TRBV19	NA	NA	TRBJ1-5	CASSSGIGQPQHF	TGTGCCAGTAGTTCAGGGATCGGTCAGCCCCAGCATTTT
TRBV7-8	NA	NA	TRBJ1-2	CASSLERAGHFNYGYTF	TGTGCCAGCAGCCTAGAACGGGCCGGACATTTCAACTATGGCTACACCTTC
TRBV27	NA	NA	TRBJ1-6	CASSLSRQARGGSPLHF	TGTGCCAGCAGTTTATCCCGACAGGCCCGAGGGGGTTCACCCCTCCACTTT
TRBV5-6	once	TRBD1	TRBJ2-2	CASSSLDRATGELFF	TGTGCCAGCAGCTCTCTGGACAGGGCCACCGGGGAGCTGTTTTTT
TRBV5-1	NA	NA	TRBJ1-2	CASSPDTLTAANYGYTF	TGCGCCAGCAGCCCCGATACTCTCACGGCGGCGAACTATGGCTACACCTTC
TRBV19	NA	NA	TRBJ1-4	CASSPQGMANEKLFF	TGTGCCAGTAGTCCACAGGGAATGGCTAATGAAAAACTGTTTTTT
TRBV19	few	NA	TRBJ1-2	CASTTGTSPYGYTF	TGTGCCAGTACCACAGGGACATCACCCTATGGCTACACCTTC
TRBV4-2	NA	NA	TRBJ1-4	CASSQDTGGTNEKLFF	TGTGCCAGCAGCCAGGACACAGGAGGGACTAATGAAAAACTGTTTTTT
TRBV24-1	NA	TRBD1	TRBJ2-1	CATSDLPRGSDYNEQFF	TGTGCCACCAGTGATTTGCCCAGGGGGTCGGACTACAATGAGCAGTTCTTC
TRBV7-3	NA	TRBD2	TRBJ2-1	CASSLLLAVDSYNEQFF	TGTGCCAGCAGCTTATTGCTAGCGGTAGATTCCTACAATGAGCAGTTCTTC
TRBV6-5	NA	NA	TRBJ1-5	CASSPLGSNQPQHF	TGTGCCAGCAGCCCACTAGGTAGCAATCAGCCCCAGCATTTT
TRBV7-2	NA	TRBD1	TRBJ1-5	CASSLGQGMGQPQHF	TGTGCCAGCAGCTTGGGACAGGGTATGGGTCAGCCCCAGCATTTT
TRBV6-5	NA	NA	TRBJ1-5	CASRAGFSNQPQHF	TGTGCCAGCAGGGCAGGATTTAGCAATCAGCCCCAGCATTTT
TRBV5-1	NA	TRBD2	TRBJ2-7	CASSSRTSGGSYEQYF	TGCGCCAGCAGCTCACGGACTAGCGGAGGATCCTACGAGCAGTACTTC
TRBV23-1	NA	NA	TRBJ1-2	CASSHLRGEVTGPLSEGLGYGYTF	TGCGCCAGCAGTCATCTGAGGGGCGAGGTCACAGGGCCTCTGTCGGAAGGGCTCGGCTATGGCTACACCTTC
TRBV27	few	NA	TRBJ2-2	CASSFSSATGELFF	TGTGCCAGCAGTTTCTCTAGCGCGACCGGGGAGCTGTTTTTT
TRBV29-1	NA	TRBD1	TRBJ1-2	CSVGARVGTAYGYTF	TGCAGCGTTGGGGCTCGGGTAGGGACAGCCTATGGCTACACCTTC
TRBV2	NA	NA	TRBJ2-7	CASSPPEYYEQYF	TGTGCCAGCAGTCCCCCCGAGTACTACGAGCAGTACTTC
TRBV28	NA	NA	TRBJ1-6	CASSFRSPLHF	TGTGCCAGCAGTTTTAGATCACCCCTCCACTTT
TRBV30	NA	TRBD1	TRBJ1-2	CAWSVPLGDRGSNGYTF	TGTGCCTGGAGTGTACCTTTAGGGGACAGGGGGTCGAATGGCTACACCTTC
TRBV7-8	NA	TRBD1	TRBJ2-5	CASSIGTGGRETQYF	TGTGCCAGCAGCATCGGGACAGGGGGCCGGGAGACCCAGTACTTC
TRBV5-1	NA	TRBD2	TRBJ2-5	CASSAGLVPYQETQYF	TGCGCCAGCAGCGCGGGACTAGTTCCTTACCAAGAGACCCAGTACTTC
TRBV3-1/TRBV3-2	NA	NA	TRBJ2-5	CASRIRGGETQYF	TGTGCCAGCAGGATTAGGGGAGGAGAGACCCAGTACTTC
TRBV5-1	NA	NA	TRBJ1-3	CASSLEGAGFGNTIYF	TGCGCCAGCAGCTTGGAGGGAGCGGGGTTCGGAAACACCATATATTTT
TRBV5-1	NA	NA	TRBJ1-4	CASSLAGQGEKLFF	TGCGCCAGCAGCTTGGCCGGGCAGGGAGAAAAACTGTTTTTT
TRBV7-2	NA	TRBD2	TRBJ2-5	CASSLGGLAGGQETQYF	TGTGCCAGCAGCTTAGGAGGACTAGCGGGGGGCCAAGAGACTCAGTACTTC
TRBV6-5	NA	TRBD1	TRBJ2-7	CASSSGTGIYEQYF	TGTGCCAGCAGCTCCGGGACAGGGATCTACGAGCAGTACTTC
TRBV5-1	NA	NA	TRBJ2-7	CASSYLTGAYEQYF	TGCGCCAGCAGCTATTTGACAGGCGCCTACGAGCAGTACTTC
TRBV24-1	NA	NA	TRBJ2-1	CATSDLQNNEQFF	TGTGCCACCAGTGACCTACAGAACAATGAGCAGTTCTTC
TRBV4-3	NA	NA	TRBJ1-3	CASSQESRSVAGNTIYF	TGCGCCAGCAGCCAAGAAAGCAGGTCTGTCGCTGGAAACACCATATATTTT
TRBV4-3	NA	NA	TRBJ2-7	CASSLRESSYEQYF	TGCGCCAGCAGCCTACGGGAGAGTTCCTACGAGCAGTACTTC
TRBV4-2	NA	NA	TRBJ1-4	CASSQEPKGNEKLFF	TGTGCCAGCAGCCAAGAACCAAAGGGGAATGAAAAACTGTTTTTT
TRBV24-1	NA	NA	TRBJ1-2	CATSDRQDYGYTF	TGTGCCACCAGTGACAGACAGGACTATGGCTACACCTTC
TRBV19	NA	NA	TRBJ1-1	CASSQETLQVTEAFF	TGTGCCAGTAGCCAAGAGACCCTTCAGGTTACTGAAGCTTTCTTT
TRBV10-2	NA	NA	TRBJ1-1	CASSLNTEAFF	TGCGCCAGCAGTCTAAACACTGAAGCTTTCTTT
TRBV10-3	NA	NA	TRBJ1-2	CAISEALPLTF	TGTGCCATCAGTGAGGCCCTTCCTCTAACCTTC
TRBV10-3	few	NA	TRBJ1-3	CAISDARAGNTIYF	TGTGCCATCAGTGATGCCAGGGCTGGAAACACCATATATTTT
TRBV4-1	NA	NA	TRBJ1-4	CASSQGGTVNEKLFF	TGCGCCAGCAGCCAAGGCGGGACGGTGAATGAAAAACTGTTTTTT